A single sample is the source of the 25 T cell receptor beta chains below, sequenced in a study of blood T cell repertoires in COVID-19. The protocol was immunoSEQ multiplex PCR, while the TCRdb copy is restricted to in-frame clones and leaves out a portion. The top ten clones hold approximately 5.3% of a sample with some 250,000 clones, about 86% of them seen once. Material for sequencing was peripheral blood. The receptors come from a man older than 75 with acute or convalescent COVID-19.

This clone was detected a few times. This chain uses TRBV5-4 with TRBJ2-5; 14 bases line up with TRBD2. With 1 base clipped from V and 5 bases from J, the junction kept 4 bases outside the gene matches. CDR3 length: 16 residues. Per germline, CDR1 SGHNT and CDR2 YYREEE (reference sequence). The CDR3 DNA follows: TGTGCCAGCAGCTTGCGGACTAGCGGGGGGCATGAGACCCAGTACTTC. As protein: CASSLRTSGGHETQYF.

On this clone: The same CDR3 can be traced to other DNA sequences in this sample. V usage is TRBV9 and J usage is TRBJ1-3, with a tentative D call TRBD1 (5 bases). Trimming pared 1 base from V and 2 bases from J, leaving 7 bases between. Per the germline V gene, CDR1 is SGDLS and CDR2 is YYNGEE. The CDR3 consists of 14 residues. The chain's CDR3 is CASSVTGAGNTIYF. The CDR3 DNA reads as TGTGCCAGCAGCGTAACGGGGGCTGGAAACACCATATATTTT.

V usage is TRBV5-1 and J usage is TRBJ2-1, with 9 bases lining up with TRBD2. Germline V gene lookup returns CDR1 SGHRS and CDR2 YFSETQ. This CDR3 contains 16 residues. The junction had 9 bases not matched to a gene; V was cut back by 0 bases and J by 8 bases. In DNA form, the CDR3 reads TGCGCCAGCAGCTTGGCCGGGATAGCGGGGGACGATGAGCAGTTCTTC. Its translation: CASSLAGIAGDDEQFF.

This clone was counted between two and nine times. The chain uses TRBV7-2 and TRBJ1-6, with D unresolved. V was trimmed by 4 bases and J by 14 bases, leaving 9 bases between them. The CDR3 is 11 amino acids. CDR1 is SGHTA, CDR2 FQGNSA, per germline. The CDR3 loop is CASSSGQALHF. For the CDR3, the DNA is TGTGCCAGCAGCTCCGGTCAAGCCCTCCACTTT.

The gene calls are TRBV11-2 and TRBJ2-2, with 9 positions matching TRBD1. Germline CDR1 and CDR2: SGHAT and FQNNGV. CDR3 length: 14 residues. Trimming at V came to 4 bases and at J to 6 bases, leaving 3 bases not matched to a gene. Here the CDR3 DNA reads TGTGCCAGCAGCTCGTGGGACAGGGCCGGGGAGCTGTTTTTT. It encodes CASSSWDRAGELFF. Using reference TRBV11-2 and TRBJ2-2 for the parts outside the CDR3, the full variable domain is EAGVAQSPRYKIIEKRQSVAFWCNPISGHATLYWYQQILGQGPKLLIQFQNNGVVDDSQLPKDRFSAERLKGVDSTLKIQPAKLEDSAVYLCASSSWDRAGELFFGEGSRLTVL.

To note about this clone: A read error may produce the germline difference seen at one junction end. CDR3 nucleotides: TGTGCCAGCAGCCCGGGGGGGACCTTTAGGCTGAGAGGCTTC. It yields the protein CASSPGGTFRLRGF. V gene TRBV5-6 combines with J gene TRBJ1-2; tentative D call: TRBD1 (5 bases). Germline values: CDR1 SGHDT, CDR2 YYEEEE. There are 14 residues in the CDR3. The full variable domain, with the rest looked up from reference TRBV5-6 and TRBJ1-2, is DAGVTQSPTHLIKTRGQQVTLRCSPKSGHDTVSWYQQALGQGPQFIFQYYEEEERQRGNFPDRFSGHQFPNYSSELNVNALLLGDSALYLCASSPGGTFRLRGFGSGTRLTVV.

This sequence joins TRBV19 and TRBJ2-5, with D perhaps matching TRBD1 (5 bases). Germline V lookup: CDR1 LNHDA, CDR2 SQIVND (reference sequence). This CDR3 region has 13 residues. Trimming cost V 4 bases and J 3 bases, with 9 bases left between them. DNA for the CDR3: TGTGCCAGTAGTACGGGCAGGGAAGAGACCCAGTACTTC. Translation: CASSTGREETQYF. Variable domain in full (rest from reference TRBV19 and TRBJ2-5): DGGITQSPKYLFRKEGQNVTLSCEQNLNHDAMYWYRQDPGQGLRLIYYSQIVNDFQKGDIAEGYSVSREKKESFPLTVTSAQKNPTAFYLCASSTGREETQYFGPGTRLLVL.

The CDR3 DNA reads as TGTGCCAGCAGGCGGCTAGCGGGGGCCGCGGGGGCCCAGTACTTC. This sequence encodes CASRRLAGAAGAQYF. The rearrangement uses TRBV2 and TRBJ2-5, with 10 bases aligning to TRBD2. The germline V gene encodes CDR1 SNHLY and CDR2 FYNNEI. The CDR3 has 15 amino acids. Unmatched junction bases numbered 13, after V lost 6 bases and J lost 9 bases.

The chain is built from TRBV9 and TRBJ1-1; TRBD1 is a possible D gene (6 bases). Germline loops: CDR1 SGDLS, CDR2 YYNGEE. The CDR3 extends over 14 amino acids. With 4 bases removed from V and 1 base from J, the gap between germline ends came to 11 bases. The CDR3 region has the DNA TGTGCCAGCAGCCCCTTGACAGGGAACACTGAAGCTTTCTTT. Translated: CASSPLTGNTEAFF.

DNA for the CDR3: TGTGCCAGTAGTATGGGGACTAGTGGCAATGAGCAGTTCTTC. This translates into CASSMGTSGNEQFF. The chain links TRBV19 to TRBJ2-1; TRBD2 matches 8 bases. The CDR3 totals 14 residues. Unmatched junction bases numbered 4, after V lost 3 bases and J lost 6 bases. Germline V gives CDR1 LNHDA, CDR2 SQIVND (reference sequence).

The chain carries TRBV24-1 and TRBJ1-1; D call uncertain. The CDR3 sequence is 16 residues long. V shed 5 bases and J shed 5 bases, with 20 bases lying between them. Germline V gives CDR1 KGHDR, CDR2 SFDVKD. Written as DNA, the CDR3 is TGTGCCACCAGTGCCTCTCCCCCCCCCTCGGTAACTGAAGCTTTCTTT. Translating it yields CATSASPPPSVTEAFF.

The sample holds one count of this clone. The chain has TRBV14 and TRBJ1-1; tentatively, D is TRBD1 (5 bases). The CDR3 totals 15 residues. Germline CDR1 and CDR2: SGHDN and FVKESK. The germline V and J ends were trimmed by 2 bases and 0 bases, with 10 bases remaining between them. The CDR3 sequence is CASSQQGPMNTEAFF. The DNA for the CDR3 is TGTGCCAGCAGCCAACAGGGTCCTATGAACACTGAAGCTTTCTTT.

The rearrangement links TRBV3-1 (or the pseudogene TRBV3-2) to TRBJ1-1; TRBD1 agrees at 8 bases. CDR1 and CDR2 (germline): LGHDT, YNNKEL (reference sequence). The J segment lost 6 bases and the V segment lost 4 bases, leaving 7 bases of the junction unmatched. The length of the CDR3 is 14 residues. The CDR3 DNA sequence: TGTGCCAGCAGCCCGGACAGGGCTCGGCCTGAAGCTTTCTTT. Translated: CASSPDRARPEAFF.

This clone was seen a handful of times. The V and J genes are TRBV4-1 and TRBJ2-7; the match to TRBD1 covers 11 bases. With 3 bases clipped from V and 2 bases from J, the junction kept 0 bases outside the gene matches. Germline V gene sequence: CDR1 MGHRA, CDR2 YSYEKL. The length of the CDR3 is 14 residues. CDR3 coding DNA: TGCGCCAGCAGCCAGGGACAGGGGGCCTACGAGCAGTACTTC. Its protein is CASSQGQGAYEQYF.

The chain has TRBV5-1 and TRBJ2-5; 7 nucleotides align to TRBD1. Germline CDR1 is SGHRS and CDR2 is YFSETQ. Trimming at V came to 3 bases and at J to 2 bases, leaving 7 bases not matched to a gene. This CDR3 is 15 amino acids long. Here the CDR3 reads CASSSWTGIQETQYF. DNA for the CDR3: TGCGCCAGCAGCTCGTGGACAGGAATACAAGAGACCCAGTACTTC.

CDR3 loop: CASTSQGGETQYF. Here the CDR3 DNA reads TGTGCCAGCACCTCGCAAGGGGGAGAGACCCAGTACTTC. V gene TRBV2 combines with J gene TRBJ2-5; a possible D gene is TRBD1 (6 bases). The V and J ends lost 7 bases and 4 bases respectively, with 13 bases between them. CDR1 and CDR2 (germline): SNHLY, FYNNEI. There are 13 residues in the CDR3. Full variable domain (missing parts from reference TRBV2 and TRBJ2-5): EPEVTQTPSHQVTQMGQEVILRCVPISNHLYFYWYRQILGQKVEFLVSFYNNEISEKSEIFDDQFSVERPDGSNFTLKIRSTKLEDSAMYFCASTSQGGETQYFGPGTRLLVL.

This chain links TRBV28 with TRBJ1-1, with no clear D. This CDR3 is 17 amino acids long. Germline CDR1 reads MDHEN; CDR2 reads SYDVKM. V was clipped by 5 bases and J by 1 base, with 20 bases between them. The chain's CDR3 is CASSPPHVVGGNTEAFF. Written as DNA, the CDR3 is TGTGCCAGCAGTCCCCCCCACGTAGTCGGTGGGAACACTGAAGCTTTCTTT.

The chain combines TRBV7-9 with TRBJ1-1; D not resolved. The germline V gene encodes CDR1 SEHNR and CDR2 FQNEAQ (reference sequence). V lost 1 base and J 4 bases, leaving 7 bases between the germline ends. CDR3 length: 13 residues. CDR3 DNA sequence: TGTGCCAGCAGCTTAGTTCCGGGCACTGAAGCTTTCTTT. As protein: CASSLVPGTEAFF.

This clone was seen only a few times. The CDR3 spells CSARPGETQYF. CDR3 nucleotide sequence: TGCAGTGCTAGGCCGGGGGAGACCCAGTACTTC. This chain uses TRBV20-1 with TRBJ2-5, with a weak D call TRBD2 (5 bases). The CDR3 extends over 11 amino acids. The V end lost 3 bases, the J end lost 5 bases, and 7 bases lay between the germline ends. Germline CDR1 reads DFQATT; CDR2 reads SNEGSKA (reference sequence).

Only one count was recorded for this clone. The rearrangement uses TRBV11-2 and TRBJ2-1; 7 bases are shared with TRBD2. The length of the CDR3 is 14 residues. Germline CDR1 SGHAT, CDR2 FQNNGV. The junction had 11 bases not matched to a gene; V was cut back by 5 bases and J by 10 bases. CDR3 protein: CASSQTGLLEEQFF. CDR3 nucleotide sequence: TGTGCCAGCAGCCAAACGGGACTACTCGAGGAGCAGTTCTTC.

The chain uses TRBV6-5 and TRBJ1-5; a possible D gene is TRBD1 (5 bases). Deletions cut 0 bases from V and 3 bases from J, with 12 bases between. The germline gives CDR1 MNHEY, CDR2 SVGAGI. The CDR3 consists of 16 residues. The chain's CDR3 is CASSYSSGANNQPQHF. CDR3 sequence (DNA): TGTGCCAGCAGTTACTCGAGCGGGGCTAACAATCAGCCCCAGCATTTT.

The chain combines TRBV6-6 with TRBJ2-4, with 9 positions matching TRBD1. Germline lookup yields CDR1 MNHNY and CDR2 SVGAGI (reference sequence). This CDR3 region has 15 residues. Losses at the gene ends were 4 bases for V and 7 bases for J; bases not matched to a gene: 8. The CDR3 here is CASSSEQGAGNIQYF. CDR3 coding DNA: TGTGCCAGCAGTTCTGAACAGGGGGCCGGGAACATTCAGTACTTC.

The V gene is TRBV18, the J gene TRBJ2-7, with 7 positions matching TRBD1. The V gene's germline CDR1 is KGHSH and CDR2 LQKENI. The CDR3 has 15 residues. Trimming at V came to 3 bases and at J to 4 bases, leaving 9 bases not matched to a gene. Written as DNA, the CDR3 is TGTGCCAGCTCACCCCGGGACAGCTTTTATTACGAGCAGTACTTC. Translated, it gives CASSPRDSFYYEQYF.

The chain uses TRBV4-2 and TRBJ2-2; TRBD2 matches 10 bases. V trimming: 4 bases; J trimming: 4 bases; junction bases outside the gene matches: 24. Germline V gives CDR1 LGHNA, CDR2 YNFKEQ. The CDR3 spans 22 residues. This CDR3 is CASSPKEARAYSGRLSTGELFF. Written as DNA, the CDR3 is TGTGCCAGCAGCCCAAAAGAGGCGAGGGCTTATAGCGGGAGGTTGAGCACCGGGGAGCTGTTTTTT.

In its sample, this clone was seen once. The chain has TRBV5-1 and TRBJ1-1; tentative D call: TRBD1 (6 bases). The CDR3 spans 14 residues. The V end lost 1 base, the J end lost 3 bases, and 10 bases lay between the germline ends. The germline V gene encodes CDR1 SGHRS and CDR2 YFSETQ. This CDR3 reads CASSLIGGDTEAFF. CDR3 coding DNA: TGCGCCAGCAGCTTGATAGGGGGGGACACTGAAGCTTTCTTT.